A single sample is the source of the 26 T cell receptor beta chains below, sequenced in a study of T cell repertoires in cytomegalovirus infection. TCRdb used MiXCR to reprocess the reads, holding one entry per CDR3 protein. The data show about 740,000 distinct CDR3 sequences, with 35% to 40% seen just once and 2.8% held by the top ten. The specimen was PBMCs. The receptor source for this set is a human donor in good health (CMV status not recorded). Some clones in this sample may be carry-over from other donors' samples.

Of note for this clonotype: This may arise from a read error, as a much more abundant clone is one base away. Because it lacks the conserved phenylalanine or tryptophan at the end, this CDR3 is likely a read error. The chain has TRBV7-2 and TRBJ2-3; TRBD2 matches 12 bases. The V segment lost 3 bases and the J segment 10 bases; nucleotides outside the gene matches: 11. CDR3 length: 16 amino acids. Germline V gene lookup returns CDR1 SGHTA and CDR2 FQGNSA. CDR3 nucleotide sequence: TGTGCCAGCAGCTTGGGACGGAAAACTAGCGGGGGGTCGCAGTATTGT. Amino acid sequence: CASSLGRKTSGGSQYC.

The V gene is TRBV6-2 or TRBV6-3, the J gene TRBJ2-1, with D perhaps assigned TRBD1 or TRBD2 (6 bases each). Germline-derived CDR1 and CDR2 are MNHEY and SVGEGT. The CDR3 contains 15 residues. Trimming removed 6 bases at V and 6 bases at J, with 18 bases between. The CDR3 DNA sequence: TGTGCCAGCAGCCCACCGAGAGGGGGAGGCAATGAGCAGTTCTTC. Translation: CASSPPRGGGNEQFF.

The chain uses TRBV20-1 and TRBJ1-2; D remains unclear. CDR3 size: 13 residues. The germline V and J ends were trimmed by 0 bases and 2 bases, with 7 bases remaining between them. Looked up from germline, CDR1 is DFQATT and CDR2 is SNEGSKA (reference sequence). The CDR3 nucleotides are TGCAGTGCTAGAGATTTACAGAACTATGGCTACACCTTC. Amino acids: CSARDLQNYGYTF.

This chain uses TRBV7-6 with TRBJ2-7, with a possible D match to TRBD2 (5 bases). Germline V CDR1 and CDR2: SGHVS, FNYEAQ. Trimming took 0 bases from V and 6 from J, leaving 9 bases between them. The CDR3 extends over 13 amino acids. The CDR3 DNA reads TGTGCCAGCAGCTTAGCGCTAGCTGGCGAGCAGTACTTC. Its protein product is CASSLALAGEQYF.

Many counts were recorded for this clonotype. The chain uses TRBV5-1 and TRBJ1-2, with D possibly matching TRBD1 (5 bases). The CDR3 spans 15 residues. Trimming left V 4 bases short and J 6 bases short, with 19 bases between. Per the germline V gene, CDR1 is SGHRS and CDR2 is YFSETQ. Written as DNA, the CDR3 is TGCGCCAGCAGCCCAAGGACACCCGACACCGATGGCTACACCTTC. Amino acids: CASSPRTPDTDGYTF.

V is TRBV28 and J is TRBJ2-5; TRBD2 matches at 11 bases. This CDR3 region has 16 residues. Germline CDR1 and CDR2: MDHEN and SYDVKM. With 4 bases clipped from V and 3 bases from J, the junction kept 7 bases outside the gene matches. The CDR3 loop is CASSSQTSGIKETQYF. CDR3 nucleotide sequence: TGTGCCAGCAGTTCCCAGACTAGCGGGATTAAAGAGACCCAGTACTTC.

As regards this clonotype: This may come from a read error, since a much larger clone is one base off. The chain is built from TRBV7-2 and TRBJ2-3; a weak D match, TRBD1 (6 bases). This CDR3 is built from 16 residues. Germline V lookup: CDR1 SGHTA, CDR2 FQGNSA. Here the CDR3 DNA reads TGTGCCAGCAGCTTAGTAGGGGGAGCAAAACCAGAGACGCAGTATTTT. It encodes CASSLVGGAKPETQYF. The entire variable domain, with the rest obtained from reference TRBV7-2 and TRBJ2-3, is as follows: GAGVSQSPSNKVTEKGKDVELRCDPISGHTALYWYRQSLGQGLEFLIYFQGNSAPDKSGLPSDRFSAERTGGSVSTLTIQRTQQEDSAVYLCASSLVGGAKPETQYFGPGTRLTVL.

This clonotype has a count of ten or more. The V and J genes are TRBV5-6 and TRBJ1-2; no clear D. There are 12 residues in the CDR3. Trimming cost V 3 bases and J 5 bases, with 8 bases left between them. Per germline, CDR1 SGHDT and CDR2 YYEEEE. CDR3 amino acids: CASSSNQYGYTF. The CDR3 nucleotides read TGTGCCAGCAGCTCGAATCAGTATGGCTACACCTTC.

The CDR3 protein is CASSQPNLPGEQYF. DNA for the CDR3: TGCGCCAGCAGCCAGCCTAACTTACCTGGGGAGCAGTACTTC. The V and J genes are TRBV4-1 and TRBJ2-7; no clear D gene. This CDR3 contains 14 residues. The germline V gene encodes CDR1 MGHRA and CDR2 YSYEKL. The ends were cut back, 3 bases at V and 7 bases at J, with 16 bases in the middle.

This clonotype occurred many times. V and J are TRBV7-8 and TRBJ2-3; 12 bases are shared with TRBD2. CDR3 length: 16 residues. V dropped 3 bases and J dropped 4; count of bases not matched to a gene: 5. Germline CDR1 and CDR2: SGHVS and FQNEAQ. The CDR3 reads CASSFRLAGVADTQYF. CDR3 coding DNA: TGTGCCAGCAGCTTCCGACTAGCGGGAGTGGCAGATACGCAGTATTTT.

The V call is TRBV27, the J call TRBJ1-2; no reliable D call. Germline V gene data show CDR1 as MNHEY and CDR2 as SMNVEV (reference sequence). This CDR3 spans 14 amino acids. V was cut by 7 bases and J by 0 bases, with 12 bases left in between. In nucleotides, the CDR3 is TGTGCCAGCAAAGTGATACAAGCTAACTATGGCTACACCTTC. Protein: CASKVIQANYGYTF.

This clonotype occurred a few times. The chain recombines TRBV5-1 with TRBJ1-4; TRBD1 aligns across 7 bases. In germline, CDR1 is SGHRS, CDR2 YFSETQ. This CDR3 is 13 amino acids long. Trimming took 4 bases from V and 11 from J; bases not matched to a gene: 8. The CDR3: CASSLEDRRKLFF. CDR3 nucleotide sequence: TGCGCCAGCAGCCTAGAGGACAGGAGGAAACTGTTTTTT.

The J gene is TRBJ1-4, the V gene TRBV2, with 8 bases aligning to TRBD1. Trimming took 8 bases from V and 7 from J; bases not matched to a gene: 6. This CDR3 spans 13 amino acids. CDR1 is SNHLY and CDR2 is FYNNEI in the germline V gene. CDR3 in DNA: TGTGCCAGCGGCGGGACAGGTCCTGAAAAACTGTTTTTT. Amino acid sequence: CASGGTGPEKLFF.

This chain uses TRBV7-2 with TRBJ2-1; D gene ambiguous. Trimming removed 1 base from V and 9 bases from J, with 13 bases in between. CDR3 length equals 14 residues. Germline V gives CDR1 SGHTA, CDR2 FQGNSA. DNA of the CDR3: TGTGCCAGCAGCTTAGACCGTGGGTCTGGTGAGCAGTTCTTC. Protein sequence: CASSLDRGSGEQFF.

V and J are TRBV27 and TRBJ1-1; possibly TRBD1 for D (5 bases). The V gene lost 6 bases and the J gene lost 6 bases, with 17 bases spanning the gap. Germline lookup yields CDR1 MNHEY and CDR2 SMNVEV (reference sequence). The CDR3 is 14 residues long. The CDR3 DNA reads as TGTGCCAGCAGCCCTGCCCCAGGGTTGGCTGAAGCTTTCTTT. This encodes CASSPAPGLAEAFF.

The rearrangement links TRBV12-3 or TRBV12-4 to TRBJ1-2; D not certain. This CDR3 is 13 amino acids long. V lost 3 bases and J lost 4, with 9 bases in between. This chain's CDR3 is CASSFTAGYGYTF. CDR3 bases: TGTGCCAGCAGTTTCACGGCGGGCTATGGCTACACCTTC.

V gene TRBV28 combines with J gene TRBJ2-7, with D tentatively TRBD1 (5 bases). Germline values: CDR1 MDHEN, CDR2 SYDVKM. This CDR3 comprises 14 residues. The V gene lost 2 bases and the J gene lost 13 bases, with 21 bases spanning the gap. CDR3 residues: CASSLPTGTYDHYF. In DNA form, the CDR3 reads TGTGCCAGCAGTTTACCTACAGGTACCTACGATCATTACTTC.

This clonotype was seen a few times. This chain connects TRBV28 to TRBJ2-7; D is undetermined. Germline V gene lookup returns CDR1 MDHEN and CDR2 SYDVKM. This CDR3 comprises 16 residues. Between the trimmed V and J ends, which lost 6 bases and 3 bases, there was a span of 21 bases. The CDR3 loop reads CASRPSPPVGNYEQYF. In DNA form, the CDR3 reads TGTGCCAGCAGACCTAGTCCTCCTGTGGGGAACTACGAGCAGTACTTC.

The chain's CDR3 is CASSFLGGTNTEAFF. The CDR3 coding sequence is TGTGCCAGCAGTTTCCTCGGGGGCACGAACACTGAAGCTTTCTTT. V is TRBV27 and J is TRBJ1-1, with D perhaps matching TRBD1 (6 bases). The CDR3 is made up of 15 amino acids. From germline, CDR1 is MNHEY and CDR2 SMNVEV (reference sequence). V shed 3 bases and J shed 1 base, with 12 bases lying between them.

This clonotype was detected only a few times. V usage is TRBV2 and J usage is TRBJ1-1, with D uncertain. The CDR3 has 10 amino acids. Deletions cut 9 bases from V and 4 bases from J, with 6 bases between. Germline V gives CDR1 SNHLY, CDR2 FYNNEI. The CDR3 loop is CARVFTEAFF. The CDR3 bases are TGTGCCAGGGTGTTCACTGAAGCTTTCTTT.

This chain uses TRBV28 with TRBJ1-2, with D possibly TRBD1 on 6 matching bases. V lost 2 bases, J lost 4 bases, and 14 bases lay in between. Germline V lookup: CDR1 MDHEN, CDR2 SYDVKM. The CDR3 spans 15 residues. CDR3 nucleotides: TGTGCCAGCAGTTTACCGTTGGGGGCGACCTATGGCTACACCTTC. Protein product: CASSLPLGATYGYTF.

This chain links TRBV28 with TRBJ1-2; 7 nucleotides match TRBD1. CDR3 length: 14 residues. Germline CDR1 reads MDHEN; CDR2 reads SYDVKM. V dropped 5 bases and J dropped 4; count of bases not matched to a gene: 7. The DNA for the CDR3 is TGTGCCAGCAGTACGCTGACAGGGTTCTATGGCTACACCTTC. Amino acids: CASSTLTGFYGYTF.

The chain recombines TRBV28 with TRBJ1-1; D remains ambiguous. CDR1 and CDR2 from the germline V gene are MDHEN and SYDVKM. The CDR3 spans 14 residues. Deletions cut 2 bases from V and 6 bases from J, with 13 bases between. The CDR3 sequence is CASSLARYRAEAFF. In DNA, the CDR3 is TGTGCCAGCAGTTTAGCTCGGTACCGGGCTGAAGCTTTCTTT.

The DNA for the CDR3 is TGCAGTGCTGGGGACTCCCCCCAAGATACGCAGTATTTT. Protein: CSAGDSPQDTQYF. The rearrangement links TRBV20-1 to TRBJ2-3; tentatively, D is TRBD2 (6 bases). The CDR3 totals 13 residues. CDR1 DFQATT and CDR2 SNEGSKA come from the germline V gene (reference sequence). The ends were cut back, 5 bases at V and 5 bases at J, with 14 bases in the middle.

Concerning this clonotype itself: Germline and junction disagree at one end, which may indicate a read error. In nucleotides, the CDR3 is TGTGCCAGTATTATAAACAGGGCGCACCCGGCATTCAATGAGCAGTTCTTC. It encodes CASIINRAHPAFNEQFF. The rearrangement links TRBV19 to TRBJ2-1, with D maybe TRBD1 (6 bases). The CDR3 is made up of 17 amino acids. CDR1 is LNHDA, CDR2 SQIVND, per germline (reference sequence).

This clonotype came up a few times. CDR3 residues: CASSFFGAPGSYEQYF. The CDR3, as DNA: TGTGCCAGCAGCTTCTTCGGGGCTCCCGGCTCCTACGAGCAGTACTTC. The chain recombines TRBV5-5 with TRBJ2-7, with D perhaps TRBD1 or TRBD2 (5 bases each). The CDR3 extends over 16 amino acids. Germline CDR1 reads SGHKS; CDR2 reads YYEKEE (reference sequence). Trimming took off 2 bases at V and 0 bases at J, with 15 bases between the two ends.